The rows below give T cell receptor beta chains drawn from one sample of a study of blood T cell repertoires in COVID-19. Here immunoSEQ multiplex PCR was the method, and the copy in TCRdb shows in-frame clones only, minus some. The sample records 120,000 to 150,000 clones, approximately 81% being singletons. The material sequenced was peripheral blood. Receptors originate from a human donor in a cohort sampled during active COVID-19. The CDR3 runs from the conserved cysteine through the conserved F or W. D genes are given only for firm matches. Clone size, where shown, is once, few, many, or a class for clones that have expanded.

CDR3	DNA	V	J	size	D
CASSLDRGDEKLFF	TGTGCCAGCAGCTTGGACAGGGGGGACGAAAAACTGTTTTTT	TRBV5-6	TRBJ1-4	-	TRBD1
CASSVSLGETQYF	TGTGCCAGCAGCGTTAGCCTCGGAGAGACCCAGTACTTC	TRBV9	TRBJ2-5	-	-
CASKETGELLAKNIQYF	TGTGCCAGTAAGGAGACAGGGGAGTTACTAGCCAAAAACATTCAGTACTTC	TRBV19	TRBJ2-4	-	TRBD1
CATTDTDQETQYF	TGTGCCACTACGGACACGGACCAAGAGACCCAGTACTTC	TRBV28	TRBJ2-5	-	-
CASSPPLDRLNTEAFF	TGTGCCAGCAGCCCTCCCCTGGACAGGCTGAACACTGAAGCTTTCTTT	TRBV7-9	TRBJ1-1	few	TRBD1
CSVARDRAAGELFF	TGCAGCGTTGCAAGGGACAGGGCCGCCGGGGAGCTGTTTTTT	TRBV29-1	TRBJ2-2	-	TRBD1
CATYGTGGAYEQYF	TGTGCCACCTACGGGACAGGGGGGGCCTACGAGCAGTACTTC	TRBV28	TRBJ2-7	few	TRBD1
CASSLAPGYYGYTF	TGCGCCAGCAGCTTGGCCCCGGGGTACTATGGCTACACCTTC	TRBV5-1	TRBJ1-2	-	-
CASSGRDRERDEQFF	TGTGCCAGCAGCGGTAGGGACAGGGAACGTGATGAGCAGTTCTTC	TRBV2	TRBJ2-1	-	TRBD1
CASSLELEQYF	TGTGCCAGCAGCTTAGAGCTAGAGCAGTACTTC	TRBV7-9	TRBJ2-7	-	-
CAWSSGVGGETQYF	TGTGCCTGGAGCAGCGGGGTCGGGGGGGAGACCCAGTACTTC	TRBV30	TRBJ2-5	-	TRBD2
CASSFPTGANYGYTF	TGTGCCAGCAGTTTTCCGACAGGAGCTAACTATGGCTACACCTTC	TRBV28	TRBJ1-2	-	-
CASSLASPMNTEAFF	TGTGCCAGCAGCTTAGCCAGTCCGATGAACACTGAAGCTTTCTTT	TRBV7-6	TRBJ1-1	-	-
CASSPGDGGDEKLFF	TGTGCCAGCAGCCCTGGGGACGGAGGGGACGAAAAACTGTTTTTT	TRBV5-4	TRBJ1-4	many	-
CASSPPVVNEQFF	TGTGCCAGCTCACCACCAGTAGTTAATGAGCAGTTCTTC	TRBV18	TRBJ2-1	once	-
CASRDRGRDIQYF	TGTGCCAGCAGGGACAGGGGGCGAGACATTCAGTACTTC	TRBV5-8	TRBJ2-4	-	TRBD1
CASSMKDREGKYF	TGTGCCAGTAGTATGAAAGACAGGGAAGGGAAGTACTTC	TRBV19	TRBJ2-7	-	TRBD1
CASARGAGTEAFF	TGTGCCAGCGCCCGTGGTGCGGGAACTGAAGCTTTCTTT	TRBV6-5	TRBJ1-1	-	-
CASSSERVGTEAFF	TGTGCCAGCAGTTCAGAGCGGGTTGGCACTGAAGCTTTCTTT	TRBV11-2	TRBJ1-1	-	-
CASSLLQFYEQYF	TGCGCCAGCAGCTTGCTACAGTTCTACGAGCAGTACTTC	TRBV5-1	TRBJ2-7	-	-
CASSPGAPWEQYF	TGCGCCAGCAGCCCTGGAGCACCCTGGGAGCAGTACTTC	TRBV5-1	TRBJ2-7	-	-
CASNDRGRSYNEQFF	TGTGCCAGCAATGACAGGGGTAGGTCCTACAATGAGCAGTTCTTC	TRBV5-6	TRBJ2-1	-	TRBD1
CASSRTAGTGELFF	TGTGCCAGCAGCAGGACAGCTGGAACCGGGGAGCTGTTTTTT	TRBV21-1	TRBJ2-2	-	-
CASSPQGQSLSGNTIYF	TGTGCCAGCTCTCCTCAGGGACAGAGCCTCTCTGGAAACACCATATATTTT	TRBV18	TRBJ1-3	-	TRBD1
CASSEAGRTVAYEQYF	TGTGCCAGCAGTGAAGCAGGGCGGACTGTTGCCTACGAGCAGTACTTC	TRBV2	TRBJ2-7	-	-
CASSLGPRVEGSYEQYF	TGTGCCAGCAGTTTAGGCCCCCGGGTGGAGGGCTCCTACGAGCAGTACTTC	TRBV27	TRBJ2-7	-	-
CASSPSLVAGANVLTF	TGTGCCAGCAGTCCCTCCCTGGTGGCCGGGGCCAACGTCCTGACTTTC	TRBV6-2/TRBV6-3	TRBJ2-6	-	-
CASSSSTGGSLNTEAFF	TGCGCCAGCAGCTCTTCGACAGGGGGCTCGCTGAACACTGAAGCTTTCTTT	TRBV5-1	TRBJ1-1	-	TRBD1
CASTATGSSYNEQFF	TGTGCCAGCACCGCAACGGGGAGCTCCTACAATGAGCAGTTCTTC	TRBV18	TRBJ2-1	-	-
CASSSGTSGPSTDTQYF	TGCGCCAGCAGCTCCGGGACTAGCGGACCAAGCACAGATACGCAGTATTTT	TRBV5-1	TRBJ2-3	once	TRBD2
CASSLGLAAYNEQFF	TGCGCCAGCAGCCTCGGGCTAGCGGCCTACAATGAGCAGTTCTTC	TRBV5-1	TRBJ2-1	-	TRBD2
CSFGLAGVDTQYF	TGCAGCTTCGGGCTAGCGGGGGTAGATACGCAGTATTTT	TRBV29-1	TRBJ2-3	-	TRBD2
CSASQQVSYGYTF	TGCAGTGCTAGTCAACAGGTATCCTATGGCTACACCTTC	TRBV20-1	TRBJ1-2	-	-
CASSSQGAGSNQPQHF	TGTGCCAGCAGCTCCCAGGGCGCCGGTAGCAATCAGCCCCAGCATTTT	TRBV7-8	TRBJ1-5	-	-
CASSWDRVDYGYTF	TGTGCCAGCAGCTGGGACAGGGTAGATTATGGCTACACCTTC	TRBV7-9	TRBJ1-2	-	TRBD1
CASSLVGETQYF	TGCGCCAGCAGCTTGGTCGGGGAGACCCAGTACTTC	TRBV5-1	TRBJ2-5	-	-
CASSPQGVSQPQHF	TGTGCCAGCAGCCCACAGGGGGTAAGTCAGCCCCAGCATTTT	TRBV7-2	TRBJ1-5	-	TRBD1
CASSLSLAADEQFF	TGTGCCAGCAGCCTGTCGCTAGCTGCAGATGAGCAGTTCTTC	TRBV3-1/TRBV3-2	TRBJ2-1	once	-
CASSLGTLNSPLHF	TGTGCCAGCAGCTTGGGGACTCTTAATTCACCCCTCCACTTT	TRBV5-8	TRBJ1-6	-	-
CASSLEAGQPQHF	TGTGCCAGCAGTTTAGAGGCAGGTCAGCCCCAGCATTTT	TRBV12-3/TRBV12-4	TRBJ1-5	-	-
CASSPGVMNTEAFF	TGTGCCAGCAGTCCAGGGGTAATGAACACTGAAGCTTTCTTT	TRBV7-9	TRBJ1-1	once	-
CASSLSAVAGNTIYF	TGCGCCAGCAGCTTGTCTGCGGTTGCTGGAAACACCATATATTTT	TRBV5-1	TRBJ1-3	-	-
CASSPADRPGNTIYF	TGTGCCAGCTCACCCGCGGACAGACCTGGAAACACCATATATTTT	TRBV18	TRBJ1-3	few	-
CASSLSRPRGNSPLHF	TGTGCCAGCAGTTTATCCAGGCCCCGCGGGAATTCACCCCTCCACTTT	TRBV27	TRBJ1-6	-	-
CASSPPQSYNEQFF	TGTGCCAGCAGCCCTCCTCAGTCCTACAATGAGCAGTTCTTC	TRBV28	TRBJ2-1	-	-
CASSPRVLVNTEAFF	TGTGCCAGCAGCCCCAGGGTTCTTGTAAACACTGAAGCTTTCTTT	TRBV27	TRBJ1-1	-	-
CASSVGQGEAFF	TGTGCCAGCAGTGTTGGACAAGGCGAAGCTTTCTTT	TRBV28	TRBJ1-1	-	-
CASSAHPGQRNNEQFF	TGTGCCAGCAGCGCCCATCCGGGACAGCGTAACAATGAGCAGTTCTTC	TRBV9	TRBJ2-1	-	TRBD1
CASSQDMGAYYGYTF	TGCGCCAGCAGCCAAGATATGGGGGCTTACTATGGCTACACCTTC	TRBV4-3	TRBJ1-2	-	-
CASSEGAGGWNSPLHF	TGTGCCAGCAGTGAAGGTGCAGGGGGCTGGAATTCACCCCTCCACTTT	TRBV2	TRBJ1-6	-	TRBD1
CASSLSWGREAFF	TGTGCCAGCAGTTTATCGTGGGGGAGGGAAGCTTTCTTT	TRBV27	TRBJ1-1	-	-
CASSQELSSGANVLTF	TGCGCCAGCAGCCAAGAGTTGAGCTCTGGGGCCAACGTCCTGACTTTC	TRBV4-3	TRBJ2-6	-	-
CASSTSTGTVYGYTF	TGTGCCAGCAGCACTTCAACCGGGACAGTATATGGCTACACCTTC	TRBV7-9	TRBJ1-2	-	TRBD1
CASSLDIYNEQFF	TGTGCCAGCAGTCTGGACATCTACAATGAGCAGTTCTTC	TRBV12-3/TRBV12-4	TRBJ2-1	once	-
CASRPRGEGANVLTF	TGTGCCAGCAGGCCCAGGGGGGAGGGGGCCAACGTCCTGACTTTC	TRBV5-4	TRBJ2-6	few	-
CASSPGGVGNQPQHF	TGTGCCAGCAGTCCCGGCGGGGTTGGCAATCAGCCCCAGCATTTT	TRBV27	TRBJ1-5	few	-